The sequence of this T cell receptor (beta chain) was determined in a study of T cells after yellow fever vaccination (dated by TCRdb to between 2017 and 2020). As for the study more broadly: The SMART-Seq v4 Ultra Low Input RNA kit was used to prepare libraries from fractions with low cell numbers. To track T-cell clones before and after primary and booster YFV17D yellow fever vaccination, bulk TCR alpha and beta repertoires were sequenced longitudinally. Two healthy male donors, one aged 18 to 30 and one aged 30 to 40 years, made up the cohort. Blood was collected at multiple timepoints before and after primary and secondary immunization, and bulk PBMC replicates and cell subsets were isolated.

Broad study findings and their caveats: A small fraction of clonotypes appeared in both the CD4 and CD8 compartments, likely as a result of convergent recombination. Most clones expanded after primary vaccination were re-detected after the booster (just under 97% of CD4 and approximately 85% of CD8), suggesting broad memory maintenance. FACS-sorted repertoires could contain abundant contaminating clonotypes from the bulk population, so computational filtering was required. The study included only two donors, which limits how far the findings can be generalized. The secondary T-cell response was weaker than the primary response but faster, peaking on day 5 instead of day 15.

The CDR3 numbers 13 residues from cysteine through phenylalanine. The DNA shown is the 39-base CDR3, in frame from base 1. CDR1 GTSNPN and CDR2 SVGIG are derived from the germline V gene (reference sequence). Trimmed from V: 4 bases; trimmed from J: 6 bases; junction bases lacking a gene match: 5. Sequencing took place on an Illumina NovaSeq 6000. TCR cDNA was synthesized by 5'RACE template switching, through which a universal primer site and unique molecular identifiers were introduced. Priming for cDNA synthesis came from both the TCR alpha and TCR beta constant segments. Two PCR steps were used to amplify libraries, with sample barcodes and sequencing adapters being added in the second step. Sequencing of libraries was performed on Illumina HiSeq 2500 (2x100 bp) or NovaSeq (2x150 bp). In the paper's pipeline: MIGEC handled demultiplexing of reads and collapsing into UMI consensus sequences, while MiXCR performed V(D)J alignment. Vaccine-responding clonotypes were defined with edgeR using replicate PBMC samples, requiring FDR below 0.01 and a log2 fold change above 5 up to day 15. Each bulk clonotype was labeled CD4 or CD8 based on which sequenced repertoire, CD4 or CD8, contained the clonotype at higher abundance. TCRdb passed the public sequencing reads through fastp at Q25 and MiXCR, retaining productive beta sequences. For every CDR3 protein sequence, its rows merge into one entry that carries the most common genes and DNA. These V and J calls derive from TCRdb rather than the authors' analysis. The sample contains 300,000 or so distinct CDR3 sequences, around 10% of them found a single time. The ten largest clonotypes hold around 3.3% of the sample.

Concerning this clonotype: Its antigen is not yet known. No much larger clonotype is one base removed from it; base qualities were not supplied.

The sample's treatment or condition label is to be understood as: live attenuated yellow fever vaccine strain. A standard Ficoll-Paque protocol was used to isolate PBMCs from peripheral blood. Dynabeads CD4 and CD8 positive selection kits were used to isolate CD4 and CD8 T-cell fractions. RNA was extracted with TriZol from bulk PBMCs, CD4 and CD8 fractions, and dextramer-positive and dextramer-negative fractions. The chain links TRBV30 with TRBJ1-5; 8 central nucleotides agree with TRBD1. The origin of this receptor is a man between 18 and 29 years old who received the YFV17D yellow fever vaccine. Material: CD4+ T cells sorted from PBMCs, obtained 5 days after the yellow fever booster vaccination. The CDR3 reads CAWTGGAGQPQHF. The DNA is TGTGCCTGGACAGGGGGCGCGGGTCAGCCCCAGCATTTT. Beyond the CDR3, the reference TRBV30 and TRBJ1-5 genes provide the residues; the full variable domain reads: SQTIHQWPATLVQPVGSPLSLECTVEGTSNPNLYWYRQAAGRGLQLLFYSVGIGQISSEVPQNLSASRPQDRQFILSSKKLLLSDSGFYLCAWTGGAGQPQHFGDGTRLSIL.